This TCR beta chain is from a study of human T cells and chemical hapten exposure. This clonotype was seen ten or more times. In the source study's methods: Samples ranged from roughly 20,000 to 750,000 TCRs, with a median of about 96,000. TCRdb fed the RACE reads into MiXCR, producing one record per CDR3 protein. These V and J calls originate from TCRdb's pipeline instead of the authors' own analysis. Of about 28,000 distinct CDR3 sequences in the sample, about 7% are singletons; the top ten hold 9.9%. Trimming shortened V by 8 bases and J by 7 bases, and 15 bases separated the two germline ends. The CDR3 covers 12 residues. Germline CDR1 reads MDHEN; CDR2 reads SYDVKM. Time point denoted: healthy volunteer bleed at 2 weeks. The authors' total RNA extraction used unfractionated whole blood.

Sample: whole blood. The V and J genes are TRBV28 and TRBJ2-7; TRBD1 or TRBD2 may be the D gene (6 bases each). This receptor was taken from a human donor in good health. Some clones in this sample may be carry-over from other donors' samples. CDR3 sequence reads: CASGGGTGEQYF. As DNA, the CDR3 is TGTGCCAGCGGGGGCGGGACGGGGGAGCAGTACTTC.